Listed here are 29 T cell receptor beta chains from one sample, sequenced in a study of cytomegalovirus exposure and HLA in healthy donors. The protocol was immunoSEQ multiplex PCR, while the TCRdb copy is restricted to in-frame clones and leaves out a portion. This table has fewer than 250,000 clones, just under 90% appearing once. Sequenced sample: PBMCs. These receptors originate from a man aged 18 to 30 in good health and CMV-seronegative.

The chain has TRBV27 and TRBJ1-3, with D perhaps TRBD1 (6 bases). The germline V gene encodes CDR1 MNHEY and CDR2 SMNVEV (reference sequence). CDR3 length: 14 residues. The germline V and J ends were trimmed by 7 bases and 0 bases, with 10 bases remaining between them. CDR3 nucleotides: TGTGCCAGCACCTCACAGGGCTCTGGAAACACCATATATTTT. The encoded protein is CASTSQGSGNTIYF.

The chain combines TRBV6-1 with TRBJ2-5; the match to TRBD2 covers 11 bases. Germline-derived CDR1 and CDR2 are MNHNS and SASEGT. This CDR3 is 17 amino acids long. V was pared by 1 base and J by 2 bases, with 6 bases of the junction left unmatched. The CDR3 nucleotides read TGTGCCAGCAGTGAAGAACTAGCGGGAGTGGGGCAAGAGACCCAGTACTTC. It yields the protein CASSEELAGVGQETQYF.

This clone was detected only once. The chain links TRBV5-1 to TRBJ2-3; 7 positions match TRBD1. The CDR3 is 16 amino acids. Per the germline V gene, CDR1 is SGHRS and CDR2 is YFSETQ. With V trimmed by 4 bases and J by 1 base, 9 bases remained unmatched. The CDR3 here is CASSSPQGRRTDTQYF. The CDR3 coding sequence is TGCGCCAGCAGCAGTCCACAGGGGCGACGCACAGATACGCAGTATTTT.

This chain connects TRBV9 to TRBJ2-2, with 8 bases that match TRBD2. The germline V gene encodes CDR1 SGDLS and CDR2 YYNGEE. There are 16 residues in the CDR3. J was trimmed by 1 base and V by 3 bases; bases with no gene match: 5. The CDR3 sequence is CASSASGRGNTGELFF. CDR3 DNA: TGTGCCAGCAGCGCGAGCGGGAGAGGGAACACCGGGGAGCTGTTTTTT.

The gene calls are TRBV10-3 and TRBJ1-5; D is ambiguous. From germline, CDR1 is ENHRY and CDR2 SYGVKD. V lost 0 bases and J lost 2, with 5 bases in between. This CDR3 contains 14 residues. The CDR3 is CAISESQGNQPQHF. In nucleotides, the CDR3 is TGTGCCATCAGTGAGTCCCAGGGCAATCAGCCCCAGCATTTT.

The J gene is TRBJ2-7, the V gene TRBV5-1; 8 bases are a match to TRBD2. The ends lost 1 base at V and 0 bases at J; junction bases unmatched: 6. The germline CDR1 and CDR2 sequences are SGHRS and YFSETQ. This CDR3 contains 16 residues. This CDR3 reads CASSLPSGGSSYEQYF. The CDR3, as DNA: TGCGCCAGCAGCTTGCCCAGCGGGGGTAGCTCCTACGAGCAGTACTTC.

The chain is built from TRBV7-8 and TRBJ1-2; 10 nucleotides match TRBD1. The CDR3 covers 18 residues. Unmatched junction bases numbered 15, after V lost 5 bases and J lost 3 bases. Germline V CDR1 and CDR2: SGHVS, FQNEAQ. CDR3 bases: TGTGCCAGCAGCACCCCCCGTCCGGGACAGGGGATCGACTATGGCTACACCTTC. Its protein is CASSTPRPGQGIDYGYTF.

This clone was seen only once. The V gene is TRBV4-1, the J gene TRBJ2-2, with 11 bases that match TRBD2. The trim removed 0 bases at V and 5 bases at J, leaving 8 bases unmatched. The CDR3 contains 18 residues. Germline CDR1 is MGHRA and CDR2 is YSYEKL. The CDR3 DNA is TGCGCCAGCAGCCAAGATCTTATGTGGACTAGCGGGACCGGGGAGCTGTTTTTT. This sequence encodes CASSQDLMWTSGTGELFF.

The chain recombines TRBV7-2 with TRBJ2-1, with D perhaps TRBD2 (5 bases). Per germline, CDR1 SGHTA and CDR2 FQGNSA. V shed 1 base and J shed 8 bases, with 9 bases lying between them. The length of the CDR3 is 13 residues. As DNA, the CDR3 is TGTGCCAGCAGCTTAGGCCTAGCCGATGAGCAGTTCTTC. It codes for CASSLGLADEQFF. The full variable domain, in which reference TRBV7-2 and TRBJ2-1 provide the parts outside the CDR3, is GAGVSQSPSNKVTEKGKDVELRCDPISGHTALYWYRQSLGQGLEFLIYFQGNSAPDKSGLPSDRFSAERTGGSVSTLTIQRTQQEDSAVYLCASSLGLADEQFFGPGTRLTVL.

The V call is TRBV25-1, the J call TRBJ1-1; D gene ambiguous. Deletions cut 3 bases from V and 4 bases from J, with 6 bases between. The CDR3 totals 12 residues. Germline V gene data show CDR1 as MGHDK and CDR2 as SYGVNS. In DNA, the CDR3 is TGTGCCAGCAGTGAGGCAGGCACTGAAGCTTTCTTT. Its protein product is CASSEAGTEAFF.

The CDR3 region has the DNA TGTGCCAGCAGCGGAATGGAGGGGAACACTGAAGCTTTCTTT. Protein sequence: CASSGMEGNTEAFF. V gene TRBV7-9 combines with J gene TRBJ1-1, with no clear D. V was pared by 5 bases and J by 1 base, with 11 bases between. Germline-derived CDR1 and CDR2 are SEHNR and FQNEAQ (reference sequence). The CDR3 is 14 amino acids.

Written as DNA, the CDR3 is TGTGCCAGTAGATCCGTCGGTTCAGGTTCCCATGAGCAGTTCTTC. It translates to CASRSVGSGSHEQFF. The chain joins TRBV19 to TRBJ2-1; D gene ambiguous. Germline-derived CDR1 and CDR2 are LNHDA and SQIVND (reference sequence). Trimming stripped 6 bases from V and 8 bases from J, with 20 bases between. The CDR3 runs to 15 residues. Full variable domain (outside the CDR3, taken from reference TRBV19 and TRBJ2-1): DGGITQSPKYLFRKEGQNVTLSCEQNLNHDAMYWYRQDPGQGLRLIYYSQIVNDFQKGDIAEGYSVSREKKESFPLTVTSAQKNPTAFYLCASRSVGSGSHEQFFGPGTRLTVL.

V gene TRBV7-3 combines with J gene TRBJ2-5; TRBD2 agrees at 14 bases. Germline CDR1 SGHTA, CDR2 FQGTGA. CDR3 size: 17 residues. With V trimmed by 5 bases and J by 2 bases, 7 bases remained unmatched. Written as DNA, the CDR3 is TGTGCCAGCAGCCCAGGACTAGCGGGAGGAGTACAAGAGACCCAGTACTTC. Amino acid sequence: CASSPGLAGGVQETQYF. The full variable domain, with the rest looked up from reference TRBV7-3 and TRBJ2-5, is GAGVSQTPSNKVTEKGKYVELRCDPISGHTALYWYRQSLGQGPEFLIYFQGTGAADDSGLPNDRFFAVRPEGSVSTLKIQRTERGDSAVYLCASSPGLAGGVQETQYFGPGTRLLVL.

The chain employs TRBV6-1 and TRBJ2-1; perhaps TRBD2 as D (5 bases). The CDR3 is 12 amino acids. Trimming shortened V by 1 base and J by 16 bases, and 14 bases separated the two germline ends. CDR1 and CDR2 (germline): MNHNS, SASEGT. Here the CDR3 DNA reads TGTGCCAGCAGTGAAGAGAGGGAATTTGAATTCTTC. This sequence encodes CASSEEREFEFF.

The chain employs TRBV9 and TRBJ1-2; D is ambiguous. In germline, CDR1 is SGDLS, CDR2 YYNGEE. The CDR3 loop spans 15 amino acids. V dropped 3 bases and J dropped 2 bases, with 14 bases sitting between them. The CDR3 nucleotides read TGTGCCAGCAGCGACGGCGATAGAGGCAACTATGGCTACACCTTC. This translates into CASSDGDRGNYGYTF.

The chain carries TRBV4-3 and TRBJ2-1; 7 bases align to TRBD2. The CDR3 consists of 14 residues. V was clipped by 2 bases and J by 6 bases; unmatched bases: 4. Germline V CDR1 and CDR2: LGHNA, YSLEER. CDR3 in amino acids: CASSQSGGSNEQFF. The DNA of the CDR3 is TGCGCCAGCAGCCAATCCGGGGGGAGCAATGAGCAGTTCTTC.

This clone has only one observation. V is TRBV7-2 and J is TRBJ2-2, with TRBD2 identical over 13 bases. CDR1 SGHTA and CDR2 FQGNSA come from the germline V gene. CDR3 size: 15 residues. The J segment lost 7 bases and the V segment lost 6 bases, leaving 5 bases of the junction unmatched. CDR3 coding DNA: TGTGCCAGCAGAAGGACTAGCGGGAGTCACGGGGAGCTGTTTTTT. Protein sequence: CASRRTSGSHGELFF.

The J gene is TRBJ2-7, the V gene TRBV6-5; TRBD2 agrees at 10 bases. Germline V gene lookup returns CDR1 MNHEY and CDR2 SVGAGI. CDR3 length: 15 residues. V gave up 6 bases and J gave up 4 bases; unmatched junction bases: 9. The chain's CDR3 is CASSPLAGVGYEQYF. The CDR3, as DNA: TGTGCCAGCAGCCCCCTAGCGGGAGTTGGGTACGAGCAGTACTTC.

As concerns this clone: A read error may account for a junction end that differs from germline. The chain couples TRBV7-7 to TRBJ2-3, with 10 bases fitting TRBD2. This CDR3 has 14 amino acids. CDR1 and CDR2 (germline): SSHAT, FNYEAQ (reference sequence). The CDR3 DNA reads as TGTGCTAGCAGCCCAGCGGGGGGGGCAGATACGCAGTATTTT. It specifies CASSPAGGADTQYF.

The chain recombines TRBV6-6 with TRBJ2-7; 7 bases agree with TRBD2. Per the germline V gene, CDR1 is MNHNY and CDR2 is SVGAGI (reference sequence). The CDR3 consists of 15 residues. The trim removed 0 bases at V and 5 bases at J, leaving 7 bases unmatched. CDR3 residues: CASSYSIIRGDEQYF. DNA for the CDR3: TGTGCCAGCAGTTACTCGATAATTCGGGGGGACGAGCAGTACTTC.

The gene calls are TRBV9 and TRBJ1-4, with 7 positions matching TRBD1. Germline V CDR1 and CDR2: SGDLS, YYNGEE. Trimming took 6 bases from V and 7 from J; bases not matched to a gene: 12. CDR3 length: 15 residues. In DNA, the CDR3 is TGTGCCAGCAACCCTACCGGGACAGCTCGTGAAAAACTGTTTTTT. Translation: CASNPTGTAREKLFF.

This chain uses TRBV27 with TRBJ2-3, with 7 bases aligning to TRBD1. The CDR3 is 15 amino acids. The J segment lost 0 bases and the V segment lost 3 bases, leaving 3 bases of the junction unmatched. CDR1 MNHEY and CDR2 SMNVEV come from the germline V gene (reference sequence). CDR3 in DNA: TGTGCCAGCAGTTTGTTGACAGGGAGCACAGATACGCAGTATTTT. Translating gives CASSLLTGSTDTQYF.

The V call is TRBV15, the J call TRBJ1-6, with a possible D match to TRBD1 (5 bases). CDR3 length: 15 amino acids. Between the trimmed V and J ends, which lost 5 bases and 8 bases, there was a span of 16 bases. CDR1 is LNHNV and CDR2 is YYDKDF in the germline V gene (reference sequence). The CDR3 DNA is TGTGCCACCAGCGCCCAGGCAGGGTTTGATTCACCCCTCCACTTT. It codes for CATSAQAGFDSPLHF.

This clone appeared once. V and J are TRBV9 and TRBJ1-1, with 11 bases fitting TRBD1. Trimming at V came to 3 bases and at J to 11 bases, leaving 3 bases not matched to a gene. The CDR3 length is 12 residues. In germline, CDR1 is SGDLS, CDR2 YYNGEE. Here the CDR3 DNA reads TGTGCCAGCAGCGGGACAGGGGGCGCGGCTTTCTTT. It yields the protein CASSGTGGAAFF.

For the CDR3, the DNA is TGTGCCAGCAGCTCGGGGACAGGGAGGGTGGAGACCCAGTACTTC. Its translation: CASSSGTGRVETQYF. The chain combines TRBV7-7 with TRBJ2-5, with 9 positions matching TRBD1. Per germline, CDR1 SSHAT and CDR2 FNYEAQ (reference sequence). The CDR3 has 15 residues. V lost 4 bases, J lost 5 bases, and 8 bases stayed unmatched.

The chain is built from TRBV20-1 and TRBJ2-3; no reliable D call. Germline CDR1 is DFQATT and CDR2 is SNEGSKA (reference sequence). Trimming removed 6 bases at V and 5 bases at J, with 9 bases between. CDR3 length: 11 amino acids. For the CDR3, the DNA is TGCAGTGCATCTGGAGTAGATACGCAGTATTTT. It encodes CSASGVDTQYF.

The rearrangement uses TRBV6-1 and TRBJ2-7, with D unclear. The germline V gene encodes CDR1 MNHNS and CDR2 SASEGT. Trimming pared 1 base from V and 7 bases from J, leaving 5 bases between. CDR3 length equals 11 residues. The CDR3 loop is CASSEVLEQYF. DNA of the CDR3: TGTGCCAGCAGTGAAGTCTTAGAGCAGTACTTC.

This sequence joins TRBV15 and TRBJ2-3; D is unclear. The CDR3 is 14 amino acids. Germline CDR1 reads LNHNV; CDR2 reads YYDKDF (reference sequence). Between the trimmed V and J ends, which lost 1 base and 2 bases, there was a span of 7 bases. The CDR3 spells CATSRAPVTDTQYF. The CDR3 DNA is TGTGCCACCAGCAGAGCCCCGGTCACAGATACGCAGTATTTT.

The J gene is TRBJ1-4, the V gene TRBV19; D call uncertain. The CDR3 covers 16 residues. In germline, CDR1 is LNHDA, CDR2 SQIVND (reference sequence). Trimming took 4 bases from V and 4 from J, leaving 16 bases between them. Here the CDR3 reads CASSTNRETHNEKLFF. The DNA for the CDR3 is TGTGCCAGTAGTACAAACCGGGAGACTCATAATGAAAAACTGTTTTTT.